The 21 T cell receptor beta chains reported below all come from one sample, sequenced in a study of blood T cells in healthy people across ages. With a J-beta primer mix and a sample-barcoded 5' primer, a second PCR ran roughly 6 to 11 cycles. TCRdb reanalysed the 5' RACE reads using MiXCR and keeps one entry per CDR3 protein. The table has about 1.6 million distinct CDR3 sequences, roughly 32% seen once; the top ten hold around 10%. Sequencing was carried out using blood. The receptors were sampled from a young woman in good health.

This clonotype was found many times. In DNA, the CDR3 is TGCGCCAGCAGCCAAGATCGGGATACAGCTAACTATGGCTACACCTTC. Its translation is CASSQDRDTANYGYTF. The chain employs TRBV4-1 and TRBJ1-2; D uncertain. Germline CDR1 and CDR2: MGHRA and YSYEKL. Trimming removed 0 bases at V and 0 bases at J, with 11 bases between. CDR3 size: 16 residues.

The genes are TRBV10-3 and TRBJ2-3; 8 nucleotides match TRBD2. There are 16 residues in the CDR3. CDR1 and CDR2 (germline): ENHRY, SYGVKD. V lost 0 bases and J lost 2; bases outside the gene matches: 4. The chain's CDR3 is CAISESGRGATDTQYF. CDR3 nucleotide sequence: TGTGCCATCAGTGAGTCGGGGCGGGGGGCCACAGATACGCAGTATTTT.

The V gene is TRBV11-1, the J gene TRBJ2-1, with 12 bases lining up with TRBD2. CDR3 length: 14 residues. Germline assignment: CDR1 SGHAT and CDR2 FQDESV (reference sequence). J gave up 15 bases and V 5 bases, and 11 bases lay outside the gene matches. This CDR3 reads CASSPAGLAGSPFF. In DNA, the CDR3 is TGTGCCAGCAGCCCCGCCGGACTAGCGGGATCCCCGTTCTTC.

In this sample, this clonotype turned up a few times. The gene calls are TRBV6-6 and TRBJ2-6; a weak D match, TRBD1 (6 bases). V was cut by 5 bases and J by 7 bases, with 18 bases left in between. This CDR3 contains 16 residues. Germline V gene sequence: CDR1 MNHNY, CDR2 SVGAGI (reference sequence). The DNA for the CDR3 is TGTGCCAGCAGTCAATCAGGGGTGCAAGGTGCCAACGTCCTGACTTTC. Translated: CASSQSGVQGANVLTF.

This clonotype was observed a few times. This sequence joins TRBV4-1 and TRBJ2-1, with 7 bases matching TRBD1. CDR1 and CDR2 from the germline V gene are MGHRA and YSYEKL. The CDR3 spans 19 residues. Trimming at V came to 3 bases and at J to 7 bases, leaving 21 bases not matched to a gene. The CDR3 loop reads CASSQGDRVWRVSENEQFF. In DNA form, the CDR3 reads TGCGCCAGCAGCCAGGGCGACAGGGTGTGGCGGGTGAGTGAAAATGAGCAGTTCTTC.

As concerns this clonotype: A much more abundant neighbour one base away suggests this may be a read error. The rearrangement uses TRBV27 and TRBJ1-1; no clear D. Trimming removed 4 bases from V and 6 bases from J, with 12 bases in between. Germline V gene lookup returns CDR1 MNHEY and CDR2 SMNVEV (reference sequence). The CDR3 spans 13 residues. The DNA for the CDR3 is TGTGCCAGCAGTTCCACAGCCACCTCTGAAGCTTTCTTT. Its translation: CASSSTATSEAFF.

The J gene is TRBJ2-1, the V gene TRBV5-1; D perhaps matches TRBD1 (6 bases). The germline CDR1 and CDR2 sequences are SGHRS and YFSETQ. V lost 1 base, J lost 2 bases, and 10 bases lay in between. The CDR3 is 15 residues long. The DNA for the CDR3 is TGCGCCAGCAGCTTGCTTCCAGGGGCCTACAATGAGCAGTTCTTC. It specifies CASSLLPGAYNEQFF.

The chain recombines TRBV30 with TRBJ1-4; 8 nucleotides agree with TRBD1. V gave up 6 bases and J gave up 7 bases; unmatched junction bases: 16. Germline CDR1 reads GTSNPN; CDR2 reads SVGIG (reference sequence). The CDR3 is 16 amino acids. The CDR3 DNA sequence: TGTGCCTGTAGCCCAAGACAGGGGTCCCGTGGTGAAAAACTGTTTTTT. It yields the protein CACSPRQGSRGEKLFF.

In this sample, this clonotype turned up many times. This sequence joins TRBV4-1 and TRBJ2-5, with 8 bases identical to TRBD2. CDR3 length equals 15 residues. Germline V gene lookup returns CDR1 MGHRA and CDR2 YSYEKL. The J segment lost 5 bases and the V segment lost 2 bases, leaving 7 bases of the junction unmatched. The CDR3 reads CASSQPSGGGETQYF. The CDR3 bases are TGCGCCAGCAGCCAACCAAGCGGGGGAGGGGAGACCCAGTACTTC.

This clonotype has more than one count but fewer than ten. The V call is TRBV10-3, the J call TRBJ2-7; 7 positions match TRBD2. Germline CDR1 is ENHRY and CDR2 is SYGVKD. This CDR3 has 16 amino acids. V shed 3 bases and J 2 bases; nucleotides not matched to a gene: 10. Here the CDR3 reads CAISDPGSGRTYEQYF. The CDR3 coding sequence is TGTGCCATCAGTGACCCAGGTAGCGGGCGCACCTACGAGCAGTACTTC.

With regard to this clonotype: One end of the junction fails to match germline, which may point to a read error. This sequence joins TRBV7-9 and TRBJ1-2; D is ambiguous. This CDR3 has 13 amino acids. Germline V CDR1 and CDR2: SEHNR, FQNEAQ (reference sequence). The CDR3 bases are TGTGCCAGCGGCTTAGCTCTGAACTATGGCTACACCTTC. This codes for CASGLALNYGYTF.

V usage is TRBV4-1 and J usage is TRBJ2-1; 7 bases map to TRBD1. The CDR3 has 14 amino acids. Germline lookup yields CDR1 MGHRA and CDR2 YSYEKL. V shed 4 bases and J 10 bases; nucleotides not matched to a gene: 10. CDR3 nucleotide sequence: TGCGCCAGCAGCCTACAGGGGTTGGGGACGGAGCAGTTCTTC. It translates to CASSLQGLGTEQFF.

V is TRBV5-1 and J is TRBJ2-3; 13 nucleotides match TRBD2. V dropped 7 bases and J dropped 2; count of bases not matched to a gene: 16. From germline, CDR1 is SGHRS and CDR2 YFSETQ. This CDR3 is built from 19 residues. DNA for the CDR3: TGCGCCAGCGAAGGAGGACTAGCGGGAGTCAGTCCGATCACAGATACGCAGTATTTT. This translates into CASEGGLAGVSPITDTQYF.

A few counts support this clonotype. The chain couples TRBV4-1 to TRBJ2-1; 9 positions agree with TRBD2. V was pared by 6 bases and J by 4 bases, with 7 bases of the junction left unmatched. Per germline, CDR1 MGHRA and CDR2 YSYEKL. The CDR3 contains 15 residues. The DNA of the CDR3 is TGCGCCAGCAGAGCTCGACTAGCGGATTACAATGAGCAGTTCTTC. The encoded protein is CASRARLADYNEQFF.

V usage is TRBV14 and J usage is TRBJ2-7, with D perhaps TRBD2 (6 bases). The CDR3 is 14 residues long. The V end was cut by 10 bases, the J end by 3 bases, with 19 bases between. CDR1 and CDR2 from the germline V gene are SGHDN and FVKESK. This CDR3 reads CAKSSWVRGYEQYF. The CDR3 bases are TGTGCCAAAAGTTCTTGGGTGCGGGGCTACGAGCAGTACTTC.

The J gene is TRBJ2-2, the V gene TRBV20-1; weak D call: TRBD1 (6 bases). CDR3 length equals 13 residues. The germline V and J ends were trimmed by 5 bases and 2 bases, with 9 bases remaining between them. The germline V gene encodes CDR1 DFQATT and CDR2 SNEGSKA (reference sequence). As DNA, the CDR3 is TGCAGTGCTTGGGACACTAACACCGGGGAGCTGTTTTTT. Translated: CSAWDTNTGELFF.

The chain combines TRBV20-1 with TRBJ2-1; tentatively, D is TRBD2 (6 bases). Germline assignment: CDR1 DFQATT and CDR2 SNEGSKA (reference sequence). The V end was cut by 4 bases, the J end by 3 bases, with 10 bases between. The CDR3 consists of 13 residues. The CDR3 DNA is TGCAGTGCTATCCAGACTAGCTACAATGAGCAGTTCTTC. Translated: CSAIQTSYNEQFF.

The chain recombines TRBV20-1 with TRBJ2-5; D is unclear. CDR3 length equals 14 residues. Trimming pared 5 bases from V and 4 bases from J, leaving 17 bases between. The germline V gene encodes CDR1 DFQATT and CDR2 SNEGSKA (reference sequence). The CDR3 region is CSAGIIVTAETQYF. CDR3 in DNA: TGCAGTGCTGGGATAATCGTCACCGCAGAGACCCAGTACTTC.

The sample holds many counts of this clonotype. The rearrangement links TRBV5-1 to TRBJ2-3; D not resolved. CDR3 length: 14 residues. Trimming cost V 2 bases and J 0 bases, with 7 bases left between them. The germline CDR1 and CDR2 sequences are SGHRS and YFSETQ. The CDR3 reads CASSFDGSTDTQYF. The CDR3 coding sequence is TGCGCCAGCAGCTTCGACGGGAGCACAGATACGCAGTATTTT. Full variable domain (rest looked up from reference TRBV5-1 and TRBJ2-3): KAGVTQTPRYLIKTRGQQVTLSCSPISGHRSVSWYQQTPGQGLQFLFEYFSETQRNKGNFPGRFSGRQFSNSRSEMNVSTLELGDSALYLCASSFDGSTDTQYFGPGTRLTVL.

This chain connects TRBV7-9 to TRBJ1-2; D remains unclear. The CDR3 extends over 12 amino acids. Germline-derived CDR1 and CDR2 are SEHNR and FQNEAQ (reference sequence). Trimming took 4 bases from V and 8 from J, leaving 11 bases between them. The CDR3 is CASSYQTRGYTF. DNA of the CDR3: TGTGCCAGCAGCTACCAGACAAGGGGCTACACCTTC.

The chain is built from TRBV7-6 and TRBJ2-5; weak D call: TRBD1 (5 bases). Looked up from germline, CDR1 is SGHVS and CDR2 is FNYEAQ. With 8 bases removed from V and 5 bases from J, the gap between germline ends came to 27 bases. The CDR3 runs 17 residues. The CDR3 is CASGPGFRVGVRETQYF. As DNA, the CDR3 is TGTGCCAGCGGTCCCGGTTTTCGAGTAGGGGTGCGGGAGACCCAGTACTTC.